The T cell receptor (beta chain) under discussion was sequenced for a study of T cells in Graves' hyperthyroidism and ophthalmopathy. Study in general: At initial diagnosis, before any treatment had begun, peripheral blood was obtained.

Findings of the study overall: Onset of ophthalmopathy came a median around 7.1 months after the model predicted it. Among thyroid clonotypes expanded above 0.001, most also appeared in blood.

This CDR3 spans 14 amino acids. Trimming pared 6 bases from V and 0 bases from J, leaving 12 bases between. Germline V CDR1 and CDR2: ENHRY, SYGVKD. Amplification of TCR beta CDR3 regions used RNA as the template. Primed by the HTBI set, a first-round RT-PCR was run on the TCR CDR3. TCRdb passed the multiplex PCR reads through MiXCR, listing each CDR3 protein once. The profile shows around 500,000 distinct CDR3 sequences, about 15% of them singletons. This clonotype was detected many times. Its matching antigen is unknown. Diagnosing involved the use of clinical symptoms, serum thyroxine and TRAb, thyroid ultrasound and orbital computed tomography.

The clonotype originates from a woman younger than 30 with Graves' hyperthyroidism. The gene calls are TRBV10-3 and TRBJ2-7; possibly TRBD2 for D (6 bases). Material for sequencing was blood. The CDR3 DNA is TGTGCCATCAGCGGGAGACTAAGCTCCTACGAGCAGTACTTC. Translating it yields CAISGRLSSYEQYF.